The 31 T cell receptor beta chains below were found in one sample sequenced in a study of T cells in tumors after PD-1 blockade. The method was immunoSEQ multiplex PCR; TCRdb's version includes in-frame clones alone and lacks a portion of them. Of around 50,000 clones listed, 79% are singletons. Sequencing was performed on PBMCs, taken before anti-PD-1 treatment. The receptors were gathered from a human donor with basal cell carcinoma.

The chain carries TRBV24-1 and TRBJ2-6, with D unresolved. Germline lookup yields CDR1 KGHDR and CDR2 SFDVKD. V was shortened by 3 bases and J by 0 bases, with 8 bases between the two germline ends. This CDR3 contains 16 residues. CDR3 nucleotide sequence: TGTGCCACCAGTGATGTGGACGGCTCTGGGGCCAACGTCCTGACTTTC. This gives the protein CATSDVDGSGANVLTF.

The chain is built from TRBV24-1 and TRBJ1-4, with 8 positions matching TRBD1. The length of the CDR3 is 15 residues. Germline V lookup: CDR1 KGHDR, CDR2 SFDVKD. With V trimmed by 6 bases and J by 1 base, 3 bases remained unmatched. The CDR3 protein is CATSPGTGTNEKLFF. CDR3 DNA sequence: TGTGCCACCAGTCCAGGGACAGGAACTAATGAAAAACTGTTTTTT.

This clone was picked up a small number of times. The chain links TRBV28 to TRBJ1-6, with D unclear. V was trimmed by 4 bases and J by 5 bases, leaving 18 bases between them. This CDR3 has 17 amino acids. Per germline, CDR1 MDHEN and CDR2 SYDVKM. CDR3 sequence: CASSSDGKAADNSPLHF. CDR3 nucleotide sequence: TGTGCCAGCAGTTCTGACGGGAAGGCAGCCGATAATTCACCCCTCCACTTT.

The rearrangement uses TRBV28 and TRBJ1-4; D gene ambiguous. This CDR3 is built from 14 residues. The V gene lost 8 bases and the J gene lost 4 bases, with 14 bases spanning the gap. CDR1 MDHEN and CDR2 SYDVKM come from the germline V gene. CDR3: CASGRGQINEKLFF. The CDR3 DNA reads TGTGCCAGCGGACGCGGCCAGATTAATGAAAAACTGTTTTTT. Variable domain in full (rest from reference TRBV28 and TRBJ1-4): DVKVTQSSRYLVKRTGEKVFLECVQDMDHENMFWYRQDPGLGLRLIYFSYDVKMKEKGDIPEGYSVSREKKERFSLILESASTNQTSMYLCASGRGQINEKLFFGSGTQLSVL.

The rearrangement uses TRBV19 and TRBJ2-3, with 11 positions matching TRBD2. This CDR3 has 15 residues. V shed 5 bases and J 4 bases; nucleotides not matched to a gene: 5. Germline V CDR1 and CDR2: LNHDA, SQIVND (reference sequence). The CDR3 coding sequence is TGTGCCAGTAGTCTTGGGACTAGCGGATCAGATACGCAGTATTTT. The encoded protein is CASSLGTSGSDTQYF.

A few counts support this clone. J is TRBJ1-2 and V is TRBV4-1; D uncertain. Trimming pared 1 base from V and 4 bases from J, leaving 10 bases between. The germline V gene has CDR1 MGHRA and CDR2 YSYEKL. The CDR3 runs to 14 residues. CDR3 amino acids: CASSQVRNSYGYTF. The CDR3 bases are TGCGCCAGCAGCCAAGTCCGGAACTCCTATGGCTACACCTTC.

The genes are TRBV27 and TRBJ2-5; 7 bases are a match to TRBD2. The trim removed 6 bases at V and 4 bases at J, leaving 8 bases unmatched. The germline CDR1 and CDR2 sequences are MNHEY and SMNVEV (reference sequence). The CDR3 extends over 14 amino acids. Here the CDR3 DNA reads TGTGCCAGCAGGCCCGGGACTAACATAGAGACCCAGTACTTC. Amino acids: CASRPGTNIETQYF.

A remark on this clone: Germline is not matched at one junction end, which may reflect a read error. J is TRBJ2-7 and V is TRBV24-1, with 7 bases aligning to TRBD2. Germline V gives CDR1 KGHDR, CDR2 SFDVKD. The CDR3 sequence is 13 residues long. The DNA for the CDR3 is TGTGCCACCCAACGGGGGGTCTCCTCCGAGCAGTACTTC. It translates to CATQRGVSSEQYF.

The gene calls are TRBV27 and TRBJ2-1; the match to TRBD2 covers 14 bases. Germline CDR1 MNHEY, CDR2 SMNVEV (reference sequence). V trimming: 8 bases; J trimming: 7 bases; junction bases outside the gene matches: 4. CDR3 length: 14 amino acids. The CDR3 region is CASRGLAGANEQFF. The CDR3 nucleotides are TGTGCCAGCCGGGGACTAGCGGGGGCTAATGAGCAGTTCTTC.

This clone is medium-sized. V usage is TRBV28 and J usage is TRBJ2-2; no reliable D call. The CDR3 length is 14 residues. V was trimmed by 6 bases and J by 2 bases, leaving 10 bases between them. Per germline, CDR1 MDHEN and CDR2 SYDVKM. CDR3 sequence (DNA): TGTGCCAGCAGATACGACTCAAACACCGGGGAGCTGTTTTTT. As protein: CASRYDSNTGELFF. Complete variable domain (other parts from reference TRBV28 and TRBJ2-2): DVKVTQSSRYLVKRTGEKVFLECVQDMDHENMFWYRQDPGLGLRLIYFSYDVKMKEKGDIPEGYSVSREKKERFSLILESASTNQTSMYLCASRYDSNTGELFFGEGSRLTVL.

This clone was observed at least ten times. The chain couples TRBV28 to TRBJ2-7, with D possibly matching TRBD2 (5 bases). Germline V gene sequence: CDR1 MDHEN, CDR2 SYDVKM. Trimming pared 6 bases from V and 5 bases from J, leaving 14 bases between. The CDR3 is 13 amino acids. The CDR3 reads CASRSGSENEQYF. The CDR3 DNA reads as TGTGCCAGCAGAAGCGGATCCGAAAACGAGCAGTACTTC.

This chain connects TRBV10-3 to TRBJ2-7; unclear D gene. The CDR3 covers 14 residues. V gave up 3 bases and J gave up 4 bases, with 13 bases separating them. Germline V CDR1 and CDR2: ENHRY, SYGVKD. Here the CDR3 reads CAISDGARPYEQYF. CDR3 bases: TGTGCCATCAGTGACGGAGCGAGACCGTACGAGCAGTACTTC.

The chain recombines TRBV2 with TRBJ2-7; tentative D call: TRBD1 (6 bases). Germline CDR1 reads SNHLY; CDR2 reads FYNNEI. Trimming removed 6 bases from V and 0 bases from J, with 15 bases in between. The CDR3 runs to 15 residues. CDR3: CASRTDRWSSYEQYF. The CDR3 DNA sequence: TGTGCCAGCAGGACCGACAGGTGGAGCTCCTACGAGCAGTACTTC.

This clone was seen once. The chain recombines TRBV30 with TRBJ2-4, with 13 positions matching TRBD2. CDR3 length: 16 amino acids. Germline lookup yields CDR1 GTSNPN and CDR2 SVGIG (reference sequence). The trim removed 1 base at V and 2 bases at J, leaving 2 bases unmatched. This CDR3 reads CAWSGTSGGTKNIQYF. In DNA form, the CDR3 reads TGTGCCTGGAGTGGGACTAGCGGGGGTACCAAAAACATTCAGTACTTC.

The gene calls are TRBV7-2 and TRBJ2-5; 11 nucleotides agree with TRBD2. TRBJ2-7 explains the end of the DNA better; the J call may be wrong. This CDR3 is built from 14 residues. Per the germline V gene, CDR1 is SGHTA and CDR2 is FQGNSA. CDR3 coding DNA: TGTGCCAGCAGCCCAACTAGCGGGGGATACGAGCAGTACTTC. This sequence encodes CASSPTSGGYEQYF.

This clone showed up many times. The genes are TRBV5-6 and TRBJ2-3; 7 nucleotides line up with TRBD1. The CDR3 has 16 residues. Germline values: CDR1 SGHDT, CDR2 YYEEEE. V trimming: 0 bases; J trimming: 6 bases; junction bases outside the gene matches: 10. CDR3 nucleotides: TGTGCCAGCAGCTTGGTGAACGAGGGGGCCCGCGATACGCAGTATTTT. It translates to CASSLVNEGARDTQYF.

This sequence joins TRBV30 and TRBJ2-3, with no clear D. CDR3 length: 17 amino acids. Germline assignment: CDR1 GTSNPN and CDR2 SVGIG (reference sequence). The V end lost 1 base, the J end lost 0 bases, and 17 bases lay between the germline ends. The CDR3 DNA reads TGTGCCTGGAGTGGGGGTTTGGGTGTAACTAGCACAGATACGCAGTATTTT. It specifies CAWSGGLGVTSTDTQYF.

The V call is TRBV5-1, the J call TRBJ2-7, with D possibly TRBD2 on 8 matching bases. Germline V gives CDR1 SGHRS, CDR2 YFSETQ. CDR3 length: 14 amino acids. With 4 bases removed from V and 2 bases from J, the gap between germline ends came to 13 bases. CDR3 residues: CASSRGGQTYEQYF. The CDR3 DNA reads TGCGCCAGCAGCCGGGGGGGACAGACCTACGAGCAGTACTTC.

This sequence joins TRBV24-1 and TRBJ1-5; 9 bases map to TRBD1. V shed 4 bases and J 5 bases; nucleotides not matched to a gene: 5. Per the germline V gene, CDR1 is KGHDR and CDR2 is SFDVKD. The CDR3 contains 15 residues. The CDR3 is CATSEGQGPHQPQHF. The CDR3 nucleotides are TGTGCCACCAGTGAGGGACAGGGACCACATCAGCCCCAGCATTTT.

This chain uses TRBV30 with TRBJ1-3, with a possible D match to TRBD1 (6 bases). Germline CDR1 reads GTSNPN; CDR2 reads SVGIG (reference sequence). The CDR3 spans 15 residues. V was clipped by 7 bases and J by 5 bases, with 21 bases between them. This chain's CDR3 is CAFAPRGGGRNTIYF. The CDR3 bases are TGTGCCTTCGCGCCGCGAGGGGGGGGCCGAAACACCATATATTTT. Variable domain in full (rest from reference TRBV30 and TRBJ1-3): SQTIHQWPATLVQPVGSPLSLECTVEGTSNPNLYWYRQAAGRGLQLLFYSVGIGQISSEVPQNLSASRPQDRQFILSSKKLLLSDSGFYLCAFAPRGGGRNTIYFGEGSWLTVV.

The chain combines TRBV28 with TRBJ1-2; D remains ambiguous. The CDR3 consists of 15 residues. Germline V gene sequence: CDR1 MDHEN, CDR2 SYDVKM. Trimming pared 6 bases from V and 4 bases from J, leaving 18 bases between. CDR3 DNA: TGTGCCAGCAGCCTCCGACTTGAGGGAACCTATGGCTACACCTTC. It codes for CASSLRLEGTYGYTF.

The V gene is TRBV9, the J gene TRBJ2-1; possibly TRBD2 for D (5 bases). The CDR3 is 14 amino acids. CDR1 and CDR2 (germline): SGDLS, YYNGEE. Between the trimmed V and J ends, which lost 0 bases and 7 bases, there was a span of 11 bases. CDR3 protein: CASSVDLAANEQFF. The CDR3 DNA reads TGTGCCAGCAGCGTAGATCTAGCTGCGAATGAGCAGTTCTTC.

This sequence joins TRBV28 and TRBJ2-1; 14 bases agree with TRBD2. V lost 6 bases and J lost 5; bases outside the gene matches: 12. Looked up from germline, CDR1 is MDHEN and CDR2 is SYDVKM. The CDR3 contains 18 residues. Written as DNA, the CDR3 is TGTGCCAGCAGCCTGCCGGGACTAGCGGGAGAGTTGGACAATGAGCAGTTCTTC. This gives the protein CASSLPGLAGELDNEQFF. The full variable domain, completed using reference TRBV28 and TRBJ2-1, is DVKVTQSSRYLVKRTGEKVFLECVQDMDHENMFWYRQDPGLGLRLIYFSYDVKMKEKGDIPEGYSVSREKKERFSLILESASTNQTSMYLCASSLPGLAGELDNEQFFGPGTRLTVL.

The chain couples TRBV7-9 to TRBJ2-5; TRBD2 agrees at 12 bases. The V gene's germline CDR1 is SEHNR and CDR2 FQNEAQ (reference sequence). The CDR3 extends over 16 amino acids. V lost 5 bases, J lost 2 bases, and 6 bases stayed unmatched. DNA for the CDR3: TGTGCCAGCAGCCTAATGGGGACTAGCGGGCAAGAGACCCAGTACTTC. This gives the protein CASSLMGTSGQETQYF.

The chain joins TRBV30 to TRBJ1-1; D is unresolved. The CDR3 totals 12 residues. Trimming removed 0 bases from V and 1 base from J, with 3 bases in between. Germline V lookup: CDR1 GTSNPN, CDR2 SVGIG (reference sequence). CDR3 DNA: TGTGCCTGGAGTGTAAGGAACACTGAAGCTTTCTTT. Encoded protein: CAWSVRNTEAFF.

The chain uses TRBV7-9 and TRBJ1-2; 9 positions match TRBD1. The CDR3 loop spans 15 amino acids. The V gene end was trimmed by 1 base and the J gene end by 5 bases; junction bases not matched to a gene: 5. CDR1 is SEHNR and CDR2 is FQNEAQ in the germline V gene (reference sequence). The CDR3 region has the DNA TGTGCCAGCAGCTTAGTACAGGGGGCAGGATATGGCTACACCTTC. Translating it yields CASSLVQGAGYGYTF. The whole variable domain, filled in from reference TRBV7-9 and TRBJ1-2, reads DTGVSQNPRHKITKRGQNVTFRCDPISEHNRLYWYRQTLGQGPEFLTYFQNEAQLEKSRLLSDRFSAERPKGSFSTLEIQRTEQGDSAMYLCASSLVQGAGYGYTFGSGTRLTVV.

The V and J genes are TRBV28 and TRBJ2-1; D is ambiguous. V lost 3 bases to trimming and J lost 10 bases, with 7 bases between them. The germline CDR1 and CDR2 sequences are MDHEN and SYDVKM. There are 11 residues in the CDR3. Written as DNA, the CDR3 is TGTGCCAGCAGTTTGTTTGAGGAGCAGTTCTTC. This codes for CASSLFEEQFF.

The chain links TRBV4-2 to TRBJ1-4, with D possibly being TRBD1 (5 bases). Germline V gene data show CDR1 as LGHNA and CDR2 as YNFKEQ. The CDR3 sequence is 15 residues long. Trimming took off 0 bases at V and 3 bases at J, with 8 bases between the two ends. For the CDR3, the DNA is TGTGCCAGCAGCCAAGAGGACAACTCTAATGAAAAACTGTTTTTT. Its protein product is CASSQEDNSNEKLFF.

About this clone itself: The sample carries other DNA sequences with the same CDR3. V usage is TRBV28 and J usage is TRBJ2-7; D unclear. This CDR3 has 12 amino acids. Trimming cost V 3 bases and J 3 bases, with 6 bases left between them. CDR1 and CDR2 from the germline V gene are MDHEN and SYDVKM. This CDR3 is CASSLPLYEQYF. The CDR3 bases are TGTGCCAGCAGTTTGCCCCTCTACGAGCAGTACTTC.

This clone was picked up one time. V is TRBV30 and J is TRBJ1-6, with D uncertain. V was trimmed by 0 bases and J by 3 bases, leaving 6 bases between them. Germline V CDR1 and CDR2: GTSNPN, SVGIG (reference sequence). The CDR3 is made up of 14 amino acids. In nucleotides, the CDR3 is TGTGCCTGGAGTGTGGGATACTATAATTCACCCCTCCACTTT. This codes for CAWSVGYYNSPLHF. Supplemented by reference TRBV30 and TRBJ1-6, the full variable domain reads SQTIHQWPATLVQPVGSPLSLECTVEGTSNPNLYWYRQAAGRGLQLLFYSVGIGQISSEVPQNLSASRPQDRQFILSSKKLLLSDSGFYLCAWSVGYYNSPLHFGNGTRLTVT.

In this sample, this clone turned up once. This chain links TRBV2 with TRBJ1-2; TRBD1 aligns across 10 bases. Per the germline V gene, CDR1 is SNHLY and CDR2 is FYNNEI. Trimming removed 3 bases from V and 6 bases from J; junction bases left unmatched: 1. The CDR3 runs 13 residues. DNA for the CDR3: TGTGCCAGCAGTGAGACAGGGGGCCATGGCTACACCTTC. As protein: CASSETGGHGYTF.